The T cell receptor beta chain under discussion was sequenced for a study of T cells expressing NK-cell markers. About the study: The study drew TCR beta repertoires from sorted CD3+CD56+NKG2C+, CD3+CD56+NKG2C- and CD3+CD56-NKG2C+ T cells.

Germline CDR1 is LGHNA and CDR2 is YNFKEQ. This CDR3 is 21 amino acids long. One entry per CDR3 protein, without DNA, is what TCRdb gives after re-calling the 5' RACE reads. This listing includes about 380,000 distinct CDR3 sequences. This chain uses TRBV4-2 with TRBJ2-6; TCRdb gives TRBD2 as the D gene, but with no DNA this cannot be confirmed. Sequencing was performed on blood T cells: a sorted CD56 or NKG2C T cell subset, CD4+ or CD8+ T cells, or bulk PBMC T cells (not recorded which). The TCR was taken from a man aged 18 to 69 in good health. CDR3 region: CASSQDPFGVAGYSGANVLTF.